What follows are 30 T cell receptor beta chains derived from one specimen sequenced in a study of blood T cell repertoires in COVID-19. Measured with immunoSEQ multiplex PCR; TCRdb has only the in-frame clones, and not every one. The sample has more than 200,000 clones; 65% to 90% are singletons. The sample consisted of peripheral blood. These receptors all stem from a man under 40 with active or convalescent COVID-19.

This clone showed up many times. This chain links TRBV5-5 with TRBJ1-1; perhaps TRBD1 as D (6 bases). This CDR3 is built from 14 residues. Looked up from germline, CDR1 is SGHKS and CDR2 is YYEKEE (reference sequence). V shed 6 bases and J shed 1 base, with 13 bases lying between them. The CDR3 nucleotides are TGTGCCAGCACCCGAGGACAGCAGAACACTGAAGCTTTCTTT. This gives the protein CASTRGQQNTEAFF.

The chain is built from TRBV6-5 and TRBJ2-1, with D maybe TRBD2 (6 bases). CDR3 size: 13 residues. The V end was cut by 6 bases, the J end by 5 bases, with 11 bases between. Germline CDR1 reads MNHEY; CDR2 reads SVGAGI. The CDR3 sequence is CASRTTRNNEQFF. CDR3 in DNA: TGTGCCAGCAGAACGACTAGGAACAATGAGCAGTTCTTC.

The rearrangement uses TRBV27 and TRBJ1-2; 8 bases are shared with TRBD1. Unmatched junction bases numbered 7, after V lost 5 bases and J lost 5 bases. Germline V gives CDR1 MNHEY, CDR2 SMNVEV (reference sequence). This CDR3 contains 14 residues. The CDR3 DNA sequence: TGTGCCAGCAGTAAACAGGGGGTGCGGTATGGCTACACCTTC. Protein: CASSKQGVRYGYTF.

This chain joins TRBV2 and TRBJ1-3; 9 bases match TRBD1. The length of the CDR3 is 16 residues. Germline assignment: CDR1 SNHLY and CDR2 FYNNEI. Trimming removed 6 bases from V and 0 bases from J; junction bases left unmatched: 6. In nucleotides, the CDR3 is TGTGCCAGCAGCGGGACAGGGACTTTCTCTGGAAACACCATATATTTT. This encodes CASSGTGTFSGNTIYF.

This chain joins TRBV5-1 and TRBJ2-5, with D unclear. V lost 0 bases and J 6 bases, leaving 15 bases between the germline ends. CDR1 and CDR2 (germline): SGHRS, YFSETQ. The CDR3 is 15 amino acids. This CDR3 is CASSLASGQEKTQYF. DNA of the CDR3: TGCGCCAGCAGCTTGGCATCTGGGCAGGAAAAGACCCAGTACTTC.

This clone was recorded once. This chain links TRBV29-1 with TRBJ1-2; D uncertain. Per germline, CDR1 SQVTM and CDR2 ANQGSEA. The CDR3 is made up of 10 amino acids. V was cut by 2 bases and J by 6 bases, with 4 bases left in between. CDR3 protein: CSVESNGYTF. In nucleotides, the CDR3 is TGCAGCGTTGAATCTAATGGCTACACCTTC. Variable domain in full (rest from reference TRBV29-1 and TRBJ1-2): SAVISQKPSRDICQRGTSLTIQCQVDSQVTMMFWYRQQPGQSLTLIATANQGSEATYESGFVIDKFPISRPNLTFSTLTVSNMSPEDSSIYLCSVESNGYTFGSGTRLTVV.

This clone was seen a single time. V is TRBV4-1 and J is TRBJ2-1; no clear D. CDR1 and CDR2 (germline): MGHRA, YSYEKL. Trimming removed 1 base from V and 6 bases from J, with 4 bases in between. The CDR3 extends over 12 amino acids. The CDR3 DNA reads as TGCGCCAGCAGCCAAGCGGTCAATGAGCAGTTCTTC. Protein sequence: CASSQAVNEQFF.

This rearrangement joins TRBV7-9 to TRBJ1-1; TRBD1 is a possible D gene (5 bases). Trimming removed 1 base at V and 6 bases at J, with 9 bases between. The CDR3 length is 13 residues. Germline CDR1 reads SEHNR; CDR2 reads FQNEAQ (reference sequence). CDR3 DNA: TGTGCCAGCAGCTTAGGGACATTCGCTGAAGCTTTCTTT. Amino acids: CASSLGTFAEAFF.

The V call is TRBV5-1, the J call TRBJ1-4; D not certain. Between the trimmed V and J ends, which lost 0 bases and 8 bases, there was a span of 8 bases. CDR1 SGHRS and CDR2 YFSETQ come from the germline V gene. This CDR3 contains 13 residues. CDR3 protein: CASSLVGEEKLFF. Here the CDR3 DNA reads TGCGCCAGCAGCTTGGTGGGAGAAGAAAAACTGTTTTTT. The variable domain in full, with the rest retrieved from reference TRBV5-1 and TRBJ1-4, is KAGVTQTPRYLIKTRGQQVTLSCSPISGHRSVSWYQQTPGQGLQFLFEYFSETQRNKGNFPGRFSGRQFSNSRSEMNVSTLELGDSALYLCASSLVGEEKLFFGSGTQLSVL.

The chain uses TRBV5-1 and TRBJ2-7; TRBD2 matches at 11 bases. The V segment lost 0 bases and the J segment 4 bases; nucleotides outside the gene matches: 6. CDR3 length: 16 residues. The germline V gene has CDR1 SGHRS and CDR2 YFSETQ. In DNA, the CDR3 is TGCGCCAGCAGCTTGGATTCTAGCGGGGGGATTTACGAGCAGTACTTC. Translated, it gives CASSLDSSGGIYEQYF.

The chain employs TRBV29-1 and TRBJ1-2; possibly TRBD1 for D (5 bases). Deletions cut 6 bases from V and 5 bases from J, with 16 bases between. The CDR3 sequence is 13 residues long. The germline V gene has CDR1 SQVTM and CDR2 ANQGSEA. CDR3 bases: TGCAGCGTAATCACAGGCGGCGGTTATGGCTACACCTTC. Its translation is CSVITGGGYGYTF.

The chain joins TRBV29-1 to TRBJ2-3, with a tentative D call TRBD2 (6 bases). CDR3 length: 14 residues. Germline assignment: CDR1 SQVTM and CDR2 ANQGSEA. The V end was cut by 1 base, the J end by 4 bases, with 12 bases between. The CDR3 loop is CSVEAGVPADTQYF. CDR3 sequence (DNA): TGCAGCGTTGAAGCGGGGGTGCCGGCAGATACGCAGTATTTT.

The chain combines TRBV7-6 with TRBJ1-4; D gene uncertain. This CDR3 is 16 amino acids long. Trimming pared 1 base from V and 1 base from J, leaving 10 bases between. Germline V gene data show CDR1 as SGHVS and CDR2 as FNYEAQ. The CDR3 loop is CASSLVSVLTNEKLFF. The CDR3 region has the DNA TGTGCCAGCAGCTTAGTTAGTGTGTTAACTAATGAAAAACTGTTTTTT.

The rearrangement joins TRBV6-1 to TRBJ2-3; 7 nucleotides align to TRBD1. The junction had 9 bases not matched to a gene; V was cut back by 4 bases and J by 2 bases. Germline V gene sequence: CDR1 MNHNS, CDR2 SASEGT. The CDR3 loop spans 16 amino acids. CDR3 DNA: TGTGCCAGCAGTGTAGTGTTAGGGGGCGTCACAGATACGCAGTATTTT. Translated: CASSVVLGGVTDTQYF.

A single count supports this clone. CDR3 coding DNA: TGTGCCTGGAGACCACCCACAGGGGCCCCTGTTTATGGGACACCCCTCCACTTT. Translation gives CAWRPPTGAPVYGTPLHF. The chain joins TRBV30 to TRBJ1-6, with 7 nucleotides matching TRBD1. The V gene end was trimmed by 3 bases and the J gene end by 11 bases; junction bases not matched to a gene: 22. Per germline, CDR1 GTSNPN and CDR2 SVGIG (reference sequence). This CDR3 is built from 18 residues.

The gene calls are TRBV9 and TRBJ1-5; 7 nucleotides agree with TRBD1. V was clipped by 3 bases and J by 11 bases; unmatched bases: 11. Germline values: CDR1 SGDLS, CDR2 YYNGEE. This CDR3 has 14 amino acids. The CDR3 sequence is CASSAGDSPTAQHF. The CDR3 nucleotides read TGTGCCAGCAGCGCCGGGGACAGCCCAACGGCCCAGCATTTT.

V and J are TRBV7-2 and TRBJ1-6, with 7 bases identical to TRBD1. Germline trimming cut 5 bases from V and 4 bases from J; bases unmatched to any gene: 5. This CDR3 comprises 15 residues. Germline V gives CDR1 SGHTA, CDR2 FQGNSA. CDR3 sequence reads: CASSTRDRYNSPLHF. The CDR3 DNA sequence: TGTGCCAGCAGCACCCGGGACAGATATAATTCACCCCTCCACTTT. The full variable domain, rest sourced from reference TRBV7-2 and TRBJ1-6, is GAGVSQSPSNKVTEKGKDVELRCDPISGHTALYWYRQSLGQGLEFLIYFQGNSAPDKSGLPSDRFSAERTGGSVSTLTIQRTQQEDSAVYLCASSTRDRYNSPLHFGNGTRLTVT.

This clone appeared a single time. The chain recombines TRBV6-5 with TRBJ1-5, with 7 bases that match TRBD1. Germline lookup yields CDR1 MNHEY and CDR2 SVGAGI. V lost 6 bases to trimming and J lost 2 bases; unmatched junction nucleotides: 4. This CDR3 region has 14 residues. In DNA, the CDR3 is TGTGCCAGCAGAGACAGGGCTCGCAATCAGCCCCAGCATTTT. This translates into CASRDRARNQPQHF.

The count of this clone is one. The gene calls are TRBV10-3 and TRBJ1-4; 7 bases match TRBD1. The germline V gene has CDR1 ENHRY and CDR2 SYGVKD. V lost 6 bases to trimming and J lost 5 bases; unmatched junction nucleotides: 6. This CDR3 region has 14 residues. The CDR3 DNA reads as TGTGCCATCAGACCCGGGACAGACAATGAAAAACTGTTTTTT. This translates into CAIRPGTDNEKLFF.

The chain is built from TRBV18 and TRBJ1-1; 9 nucleotides match TRBD1. Germline V gene data show CDR1 as KGHSH and CDR2 as LQKENI. CDR3 length equals 15 residues. V was pared by 3 bases and J by 3 bases, with 5 bases of the junction left unmatched. The CDR3 region is CASSPATGGDTEAFF. The DNA for the CDR3 is TGTGCCAGCTCACCCGCGACAGGGGGGGACACTGAAGCTTTCTTT.

This clone showed up just once. The chain recombines TRBV4-2 with TRBJ1-4; TRBD1 is a possible D gene (6 bases). Germline V lookup: CDR1 LGHNA, CDR2 YNFKEQ. V was cut by 0 bases and J by 8 bases, with 13 bases left in between. This CDR3 comprises 15 residues. CDR3 DNA sequence: TGTGCCAGCAGCCAAGATGTGGGGGCTGGCGAAAAACTGTTTTTT. Translated: CASSQDVGAGEKLFF.

This clone was seen just once. This rearrangement joins TRBV5-4 to TRBJ2-7; 8 bases are shared with TRBD2. Germline V lookup: CDR1 SGHNT, CDR2 YYREEE (reference sequence). The length of the CDR3 is 16 residues. V lost 0 bases, J lost 3 bases, and 8 bases stayed unmatched. CDR3 sequence: CASSLAGGGRDYEQYF. The CDR3 bases are TGTGCCAGCAGCTTGGCCGGGGGGGGGCGCGACTACGAGCAGTACTTC.

The rearrangement joins TRBV19 to TRBJ1-1; D not resolved. Germline V gene data show CDR1 as LNHDA and CDR2 as SQIVND (reference sequence). V was clipped by 8 bases and J by 1 base, with 8 bases between them. CDR3 size: 12 residues. The CDR3 loop reads CASQIQNTEAFF. The CDR3 DNA reads as TGTGCCAGTCAAATCCAGAACACTGAAGCTTTCTTT.

The rearrangement uses TRBV18 and TRBJ2-3; tentatively, D is TRBD2 (6 bases). Germline CDR1 reads KGHSH; CDR2 reads LQKENI. The germline V and J ends were trimmed by 3 bases and 0 bases, with 10 bases remaining between them. This CDR3 contains 15 residues. The CDR3 reads CASSPGTVSTDTQYF. The CDR3 DNA reads as TGTGCCAGCTCACCCGGGACTGTTAGCACAGATACGCAGTATTTT.

The chain recombines TRBV14 with TRBJ1-6, with D tentatively TRBD1 (6 bases). The CDR3 totals 14 residues. Trimming removed 4 bases at V and 10 bases at J, with 14 bases between. The germline CDR1 and CDR2 sequences are SGHDN and FVKESK. Written as DNA, the CDR3 is TGTGCCAGCAGCCCACAGGGCTTGGGCTCACCCCTCCACTTT. Translating it yields CASSPQGLGSPLHF.

This chain links TRBV7-2 with TRBJ1-6, with TRBD1 matching over 9 bases. CDR1 is SGHTA, CDR2 FQGNSA, per germline. CDR3 size: 15 residues. Trimming at V came to 2 bases and at J to 5 bases, leaving 1 base not matched to a gene. CDR3 sequence reads: CASSLRDRDNSPLHF. In DNA form, the CDR3 reads TGTGCCAGCAGCTTACGGGACAGGGATAATTCACCCCTCCACTTT. The complete variable domain, with remaining parts taken from reference TRBV7-2 and TRBJ1-6, reads GAGVSQSPSNKVTEKGKDVELRCDPISGHTALYWYRQSLGQGLEFLIYFQGNSAPDKSGLPSDRFSAERTGGSVSTLTIQRTQQEDSAVYLCASSLRDRDNSPLHFGNGTRLTVT.

The chain links TRBV7-9 to TRBJ1-4; TRBD1 matches 7 bases. CDR1 is SEHNR, CDR2 FQNEAQ, per germline (reference sequence). J was trimmed by 4 bases and V by 2 bases; bases with no gene match: 7. The CDR3 runs to 16 residues. CDR3 residues: CASSLPRQGDNEKLFF. CDR3 sequence (DNA): TGTGCCAGCAGCTTACCGCGACAGGGTGATAATGAAAAACTGTTTTTT. Drawing the rest from reference TRBV7-9 and TRBJ1-4, the complete variable domain is DTGVSQNPRHKITKRGQNVTFRCDPISEHNRLYWYRQTLGQGPEFLTYFQNEAQLEKSRLLSDRFSAERPKGSFSTLEIQRTEQGDSAMYLCASSLPRQGDNEKLFFGSGTQLSVL.

The chain recombines TRBV19 with TRBJ2-1; 7 bases map to TRBD2. The CDR3 has 16 amino acids. Germline V gene lookup returns CDR1 LNHDA and CDR2 SQIVND (reference sequence). Germline trimming cut 3 bases from V and 4 bases from J; bases unmatched to any gene: 9. The CDR3 loop reads CASSMSGGGIYNEQFF. The CDR3 DNA follows: TGTGCCAGTAGTATGAGTGGCGGGGGTATATACAATGAGCAGTTCTTC.

CDR3: CASRVGIGLGYGYTF. The CDR3 DNA reads TGTGCCAGCAGGGTCGGGATCGGGCTAGGCTATGGCTACACCTTC. V is TRBV6-5 and J is TRBJ1-2; D remains unclear. Trimming shortened V by 6 bases and J by 4 bases, and 18 bases separated the two germline ends. In germline, CDR1 is MNHEY, CDR2 SVGAGI. The CDR3 is 15 residues long.

A single count supports this clone. The chain carries TRBV6-5 and TRBJ2-2, with 7 bases identical to TRBD1. CDR3 size: 13 residues. The V gene's germline CDR1 is MNHEY and CDR2 SVGAGI. Trimming removed 6 bases from V and 8 bases from J; junction bases left unmatched: 6. The CDR3: CASSRGLAGELFF. As DNA, the CDR3 is TGTGCCAGCAGCAGGGGGTTGGCGGGGGAGCTGTTTTTT.